Following are 20 T cell receptor beta chains from one sample sequenced in a study of blood T cell repertoires in COVID-19. The method was immunoSEQ multiplex PCR; TCRdb's version includes in-frame clones alone and lacks a portion of them. The table has 250,000 to 350,000 clones, roughly 90% seen once. The material sequenced was peripheral blood. Every receptor here comes from a woman under 40 with COVID-19, enrolled during active disease.

The V call is TRBV30, the J call TRBJ1-2; TRBD1 matches at 9 bases. Per germline, CDR1 GTSNPN and CDR2 SVGIG (reference sequence). The CDR3 sequence is 15 residues long. With 3 bases clipped from V and 3 bases from J, the junction kept 8 bases outside the gene matches. The CDR3 bases are TGTGCCTGGAGACCCGGGACAGGGAGTGACTATGGCTACACCTTC. Residues: CAWRPGTGSDYGYTF.

The genes are TRBV6-6 and TRBJ1-3, with a tentative D call TRBD1 (5 bases). V shed 6 bases and J shed 4 bases, with 13 bases lying between them. Germline V gene sequence: CDR1 MNHNY, CDR2 SVGAGI (reference sequence). CDR3 length equals 14 residues. The CDR3 DNA follows: TGTGCCAGCAGGAGACAGTTATCCGGAAACACCATATATTTT. This codes for CASRRQLSGNTIYF.

In this sample, this clone turned up a few times. The chain has TRBV5-1 and TRBJ1-1, with 7 positions matching TRBD1. The V and J ends lost 3 bases and 1 base, in that order; junction bases with no gene match: 6. The germline V gene encodes CDR1 SGHRS and CDR2 YFSETQ. The CDR3 is 15 amino acids. In DNA form, the CDR3 reads TGCGCCAGCAGCTCGGGGACAGATCCGAACACTGAAGCTTTCTTT. Encoded protein: CASSSGTDPNTEAFF.

This chain joins TRBV28 and TRBJ1-5; 9 bases align to TRBD1. Trimming at V came to 8 bases and at J to 6 bases, leaving 5 bases not matched to a gene. There are 13 residues in the CDR3. The V gene's germline CDR1 is MDHEN and CDR2 SYDVKM. Here the CDR3 DNA reads TGTGCCAGCGAACAGGGGGCTTTTCAGCCCCAGCATTTT. Translated, it gives CASEQGAFQPQHF.

The chain carries TRBV19 and TRBJ2-4, with TRBD2 identical over 7 bases. The V gene end was trimmed by 5 bases and the J gene end by 5 bases; junction bases not matched to a gene: 6. Germline CDR1 is LNHDA and CDR2 is SQIVND (reference sequence). There are 14 residues in the CDR3. CDR3 protein: CASSSRLAQNIQYF. CDR3 in DNA: TGTGCCAGTAGTTCGAGACTAGCACAAAACATTCAGTACTTC.

This clone was seen a handful of times. For the CDR3, the DNA is TGTGCCAGCAGCGAACTGGGGGCGCGAGAAAAACTGTTTTTT. Protein: CASSELGAREKLFF. The chain carries TRBV14 and TRBJ1-4, with D maybe TRBD1 (6 bases). Per the germline V gene, CDR1 is SGHDN and CDR2 is FVKESK. Trimming stripped 5 bases from V and 8 bases from J, with 15 bases between. The CDR3 extends over 14 amino acids.

Only one count was recorded for this clone. J is TRBJ2-6 and V is TRBV2; D is unresolved. The CDR3 is 17 amino acids. With 8 bases removed from V and 0 bases from J, the gap between germline ends came to 17 bases. Per germline, CDR1 SNHLY and CDR2 FYNNEI. CDR3 amino acids: CASAAVVLDSGANVLTF. Here the CDR3 DNA reads TGTGCCAGCGCCGCCGTGGTGCTAGACTCTGGGGCCAACGTCCTGACTTTC.

This chain links TRBV27 with TRBJ2-7, with TRBD2 identical over 7 bases. Unmatched junction bases numbered 12, after V lost 5 bases and J lost 5 bases. CDR3 size: 15 residues. CDR1 is MNHEY, CDR2 SMNVEV, per germline (reference sequence). The CDR3 DNA is TGTGCCAGCAGTCCCGGGGGAGGGCCGAAACACGAGCAGTACTTC. Protein sequence: CASSPGGGPKHEQYF.

The gene calls are TRBV11-3 and TRBJ2-3, with TRBD2 matching over 7 bases. In germline, CDR1 is SGHNT, CDR2 YENEEA. The V and J ends lost 5 bases and 0 bases, in that order; junction bases with no gene match: 11. The CDR3 length is 17 residues. CDR3 in amino acids: CASSLRSASGSTDTQYF. CDR3 nucleotide sequence: TGTGCCAGCAGCCTCCGGTCGGCTAGCGGTAGCACAGATACGCAGTATTTT.

The rearrangement uses TRBV7-2 and TRBJ2-5; TRBD2 aligns across 11 bases. Looked up from germline, CDR1 is SGHTA and CDR2 is FQGNSA. The V and J ends lost 6 bases and 5 bases, in that order; junction bases with no gene match: 8. The length of the CDR3 is 15 residues. The CDR3 spells CASSSTSGSWETQYF. DNA of the CDR3: TGTGCCAGCAGTTCTACTAGCGGGAGTTGGGAGACCCAGTACTTC.

The gene calls are TRBV30 and TRBJ2-7; TRBD1 agrees at 12 bases. CDR1 is GTSNPN and CDR2 is SVGIG in the germline V gene (reference sequence). J lost 5 bases, V lost 0 bases, and 8 bases had no gene match. The CDR3 is made up of 16 amino acids. CDR3 DNA sequence: TGTGCCTGGAGTGTACAGGGGGGGACAGGGGGCCACGAGCAGTACTTC. This translates into CAWSVQGGTGGHEQYF. Looking up the rest from reference TRBV30 and TRBJ2-7 gives the full variable domain: SQTIHQWPATLVQPVGSPLSLECTVEGTSNPNLYWYRQAAGRGLQLLFYSVGIGQISSEVPQNLSASRPQDRQFILSSKKLLLSDSGFYLCAWSVQGGTGGHEQYFGPGTRLTVT.

The chain uses TRBV27 and TRBJ1-5; D not certain. The V and J ends lost 2 bases and 8 bases respectively, with 16 bases between them. Germline CDR1 MNHEY, CDR2 SMNVEV (reference sequence). The length of the CDR3 is 15 residues. The CDR3 protein is CASSLVPGRGKPQHF. In DNA form, the CDR3 reads TGTGCCAGCAGTTTAGTCCCGGGCCGGGGAAAGCCCCAGCATTTT.

This chain joins TRBV15 and TRBJ2-1, with 7 positions matching TRBD1. CDR3 length: 13 residues. Unmatched junction bases numbered 3, after V lost 8 bases and J lost 2 bases. Germline V gene data show CDR1 as LNHNV and CDR2 as YYDKDF (reference sequence). CDR3 sequence: CATRDRAYNEQFF. The CDR3 DNA reads TGTGCCACCCGGGACAGAGCCTACAATGAGCAGTTCTTC.

This clone is a singleton in its sample. The DNA of the CDR3 is TGTGCCAGCAGCTGGACATCCCAAGAGACCCAGTACTTC. Translation: CASSWTSQETQYF. J is TRBJ2-5 and V is TRBV12-3 or TRBV12-4, with D tentatively TRBD1 (5 bases). Between the trimmed V and J ends, which lost 6 bases and 1 base, there was a span of 9 bases. The CDR3 length is 13 residues.

The sample holds one count of this clone. The germline gene is not matched at one end of the junction; a read error may be the cause. The gene calls are TRBV30 and TRBJ2-7, with D perhaps TRBD1 (5 bases). Looked up from germline, CDR1 is GTSNPN and CDR2 is SVGIG (reference sequence). This CDR3 comprises 10 residues. The CDR3 sequence is CAWSSETVVF. The CDR3 DNA sequence: TGTGCCTGGAGCTCCGAGACAGTCGTCTTC.

This chain joins TRBV4-1 and TRBJ2-1; TRBD2 matches at 8 bases. Germline lookup yields CDR1 MGHRA and CDR2 YSYEKL. The CDR3 has 16 amino acids. V lost 2 bases and J lost 0; bases outside the gene matches: 3. The CDR3 loop is CASSQTSGSSYNEQFF. The CDR3 DNA sequence: TGCGCCAGCAGCCAAACGAGCGGGAGCTCCTACAATGAGCAGTTCTTC.

The CDR3 reads CASGSTSTSTDTQYF. CDR3 DNA: TGTGCCAGCGGGTCGACTTCTACTAGCACAGATACGCAGTATTTT. The rearrangement joins TRBV3-1 (or the pseudogene TRBV3-2) to TRBJ2-3, with D hard to call. This CDR3 is built from 15 residues. CDR1 is LGHDT, CDR2 YNNKEL, per germline (reference sequence). V was trimmed by 8 bases and J by 0 bases, leaving 15 bases between them.

The rearrangement links TRBV4-2 to TRBJ2-1; D ambiguous. V gave up 4 bases and J gave up 4 bases, with 17 bases separating them. Germline V gives CDR1 LGHNA, CDR2 YNFKEQ. The CDR3 length is 16 residues. The CDR3 sequence: CASSPTQRGLYNEQFF. Written as DNA, the CDR3 is TGTGCCAGCAGCCCGACCCAGCGAGGCCTTTACAATGAGCAGTTCTTC.

The chain uses TRBV30 and TRBJ1-2, with D tentatively TRBD1 (6 bases). This CDR3 contains 14 residues. Trimming shortened V by 1 base and J by 2 bases, and 11 bases separated the two germline ends. Germline V gene data show CDR1 as GTSNPN and CDR2 as SVGIG (reference sequence). CDR3 sequence: CAWSGQGSNYGYTF. The CDR3 region has the DNA TGTGCCTGGAGTGGGCAGGGGAGCAACTATGGCTACACCTTC. The full variable domain, with the rest looked up from reference TRBV30 and TRBJ1-2, is SQTIHQWPATLVQPVGSPLSLECTVEGTSNPNLYWYRQAAGRGLQLLFYSVGIGQISSEVPQNLSASRPQDRQFILSSKKLLLSDSGFYLCAWSGQGSNYGYTFGSGTRLTVV.

The CDR3, as DNA: TGTGCCAGCAGTGTTCAGGGAGGGAGCACTGAAGCTTTCTTT. This translates into CASSVQGGSTEAFF. The chain carries TRBV25-1 and TRBJ1-1, with D perhaps matching TRBD1 (5 bases). Germline V CDR1 and CDR2: MGHDK, SYGVNS. The CDR3 is made up of 14 amino acids. The V and J ends lost 4 bases and 4 bases respectively, with 13 bases between them.